A single sample gave rise to the 4 T cell receptor beta chains below, sequenced in a study of blood T cell repertoires in COVID-19. Profiling relied on immunoSEQ multiplex PCR, and the TCRdb table lists in-frame clones only, not all of them. This table holds 170,000 or so clones, more than 75% found once. The sample comprised peripheral blood. The receptors stem from a woman between 65 and 79 years old with COVID-19, enrolled during active disease.

This clone was counted only a few times. The chain recombines TRBV9 with TRBJ1-1; no reliable D call. The CDR3 covers 15 residues. Trimming removed 0 bases at V and 0 bases at J, with 9 bases between. The V gene's germline CDR1 is SGDLS and CDR2 YYNGEE. The DNA of the CDR3 is TGTGCCAGCAGCGTAGCGGCGGGTATGAACACTGAAGCTTTCTTT. Translation: CASSVAAGMNTEAFF.

The rearrangement links TRBV18 to TRBJ1-1; TRBD1 is a possible D gene (6 bases). Trimming shortened V by 3 bases and J by 3 bases, and 17 bases separated the two germline ends. This CDR3 spans 16 amino acids. CDR1 and CDR2 from the germline V gene are KGHSH and LQKENI. The CDR3 nucleotides are TGTGCCAGCTCACCCCGAATTAGGACAGACGACACTGAAGCTTTCTTT. Its protein is CASSPRIRTDDTEAFF.

The V call is TRBV3-1 (or the pseudogene TRBV3-2), the J call TRBJ2-7; 15 bases fit TRBD2. J gave up 7 bases and V 5 bases, and 6 bases lay outside the gene matches. CDR3 length: 15 amino acids. Germline CDR1 LGHDT, CDR2 YNNKEL (reference sequence). Here the CDR3 reads CASSFGLAGGGEQYF. The CDR3 DNA reads as TGTGCCAGCAGCTTCGGACTAGCGGGAGGGGGGGAGCAGTACTTC.

The V and J genes are TRBV10-3 and TRBJ2-7; 8 nucleotides agree with TRBD1. The germline gives CDR1 ENHRY, CDR2 SYGVKD. The CDR3 spans 13 residues. The CDR3 loop is CVIRPTGGYEQYF. CDR3 nucleotide sequence: TGTGTCATAAGGCCCACAGGGGGCTACGAGCAGTACTTC.